This TCR beta chain was sequenced during a study of blood T cell repertoires in COVID-19. Study-level background: The United States, Italy and Spain supplied acute and convalescent COVID-19 samples. In each case, the material was cDNA or gDNA derived from T cells, B-cell-depleted T cells, or PBMCs.

The CDR3 runs to 13 residues. Germline V gives CDR1 SGDLS, CDR2 YYNGEE. Deletions cut 0 bases from V and 8 bases from J, with 9 bases between. Profiled with immunoSEQ multiplex PCR; TCRdb holds only in-frame clones, not every one. The data contain about 160,000 clones, approximately 75% of them singletons. Sequencing was carried out using peripheral blood. The chain carries TRBV9 and TRBJ1-3; D gene unclear. This receptor was obtained from a human donor in a cohort sampled during active COVID-19. The CDR3 DNA reads TGTGCCAGCAGCGTAGACGGTACGGACACCATATATTTT. As protein: CASSVDGTDTIYF.